This paragraph reports one T cell receptor beta chain. The entirety of the isolated RNA underwent reverse transcription, so expressed TCRB transcripts were sequenced. Data came from immunoSEQ multiplex PCR; TCRdb stores just in-frame clones and leaves some out. Counted here are about 450,000 clones, roughly 11% occurring once; the ten biggest clones make up roughly 0.046%. The data are from a study of beta chain features in type 1 diabetes. Germline assignment: CDR1 SGHTA and CDR2 FQGNSA. The CDR3 loop spans 16 amino acids. V was clipped by 3 bases and J by 1 base; unmatched bases: 1. Sample: naive CD4+ T cells from blood. This rearrangement joins TRBV7-2 to TRBJ2-3, with TRBD2 matching over 13 bases. This clonotype originated in a young woman in good health. The CDR3 spells CASSLGTSGGTDTQYF. Written as DNA, the CDR3 is TGTGCCAGCAGCTTGGGGACTAGCGGGGGCACAGATACGCAGTATTTT.